Sequencing of this T cell receptor (beta chain) was carried out in a study of radiotherapy plus CTLA-4 blockade in lung cancer. Study details: There were objective responses in 18% of patients, and roughly 33% had disease control.

Study-level findings and limits: Peripheral blood showed expansion of tumor-derived TCR clones after radiotherapy and ipilimumab. The best prediction of response reportedly came from early blood T cell clone dynamics, with interferon-beta.

Focal radiation with ipilimumab CTLA-4 blockade was given to patients with chemo-refractory metastatic non-small-cell lung cancer. With 7 bases removed from V and 8 bases from J, the gap between germline ends came to 8 bases. CDR3 size: 10 residues. The germline V gene has CDR1 SEHNR and CDR2 FQNEAQ (reference sequence). About this clone itself: Its target is not known.

Sequencing was performed with immunoSEQ multiplex PCR; in TCRdb, only in-frame clones are kept and a portion is missing. The sample lists 81,000 or so clones, over 75% occurring once. The clonotype comes from a human donor with non-small cell lung cancer that progressed on radiotherapy plus ipilimumab. The sample was peripheral blood, taken from a patient treated with radiotherapy plus ipilimumab. V and J are TRBV7-9 and TRBJ1-2; no firm D call. CDR3 region: CASTLGGYTF. The CDR3 bases are TGTGCCAGCACCCTGGGGGGCTACACCTTC.